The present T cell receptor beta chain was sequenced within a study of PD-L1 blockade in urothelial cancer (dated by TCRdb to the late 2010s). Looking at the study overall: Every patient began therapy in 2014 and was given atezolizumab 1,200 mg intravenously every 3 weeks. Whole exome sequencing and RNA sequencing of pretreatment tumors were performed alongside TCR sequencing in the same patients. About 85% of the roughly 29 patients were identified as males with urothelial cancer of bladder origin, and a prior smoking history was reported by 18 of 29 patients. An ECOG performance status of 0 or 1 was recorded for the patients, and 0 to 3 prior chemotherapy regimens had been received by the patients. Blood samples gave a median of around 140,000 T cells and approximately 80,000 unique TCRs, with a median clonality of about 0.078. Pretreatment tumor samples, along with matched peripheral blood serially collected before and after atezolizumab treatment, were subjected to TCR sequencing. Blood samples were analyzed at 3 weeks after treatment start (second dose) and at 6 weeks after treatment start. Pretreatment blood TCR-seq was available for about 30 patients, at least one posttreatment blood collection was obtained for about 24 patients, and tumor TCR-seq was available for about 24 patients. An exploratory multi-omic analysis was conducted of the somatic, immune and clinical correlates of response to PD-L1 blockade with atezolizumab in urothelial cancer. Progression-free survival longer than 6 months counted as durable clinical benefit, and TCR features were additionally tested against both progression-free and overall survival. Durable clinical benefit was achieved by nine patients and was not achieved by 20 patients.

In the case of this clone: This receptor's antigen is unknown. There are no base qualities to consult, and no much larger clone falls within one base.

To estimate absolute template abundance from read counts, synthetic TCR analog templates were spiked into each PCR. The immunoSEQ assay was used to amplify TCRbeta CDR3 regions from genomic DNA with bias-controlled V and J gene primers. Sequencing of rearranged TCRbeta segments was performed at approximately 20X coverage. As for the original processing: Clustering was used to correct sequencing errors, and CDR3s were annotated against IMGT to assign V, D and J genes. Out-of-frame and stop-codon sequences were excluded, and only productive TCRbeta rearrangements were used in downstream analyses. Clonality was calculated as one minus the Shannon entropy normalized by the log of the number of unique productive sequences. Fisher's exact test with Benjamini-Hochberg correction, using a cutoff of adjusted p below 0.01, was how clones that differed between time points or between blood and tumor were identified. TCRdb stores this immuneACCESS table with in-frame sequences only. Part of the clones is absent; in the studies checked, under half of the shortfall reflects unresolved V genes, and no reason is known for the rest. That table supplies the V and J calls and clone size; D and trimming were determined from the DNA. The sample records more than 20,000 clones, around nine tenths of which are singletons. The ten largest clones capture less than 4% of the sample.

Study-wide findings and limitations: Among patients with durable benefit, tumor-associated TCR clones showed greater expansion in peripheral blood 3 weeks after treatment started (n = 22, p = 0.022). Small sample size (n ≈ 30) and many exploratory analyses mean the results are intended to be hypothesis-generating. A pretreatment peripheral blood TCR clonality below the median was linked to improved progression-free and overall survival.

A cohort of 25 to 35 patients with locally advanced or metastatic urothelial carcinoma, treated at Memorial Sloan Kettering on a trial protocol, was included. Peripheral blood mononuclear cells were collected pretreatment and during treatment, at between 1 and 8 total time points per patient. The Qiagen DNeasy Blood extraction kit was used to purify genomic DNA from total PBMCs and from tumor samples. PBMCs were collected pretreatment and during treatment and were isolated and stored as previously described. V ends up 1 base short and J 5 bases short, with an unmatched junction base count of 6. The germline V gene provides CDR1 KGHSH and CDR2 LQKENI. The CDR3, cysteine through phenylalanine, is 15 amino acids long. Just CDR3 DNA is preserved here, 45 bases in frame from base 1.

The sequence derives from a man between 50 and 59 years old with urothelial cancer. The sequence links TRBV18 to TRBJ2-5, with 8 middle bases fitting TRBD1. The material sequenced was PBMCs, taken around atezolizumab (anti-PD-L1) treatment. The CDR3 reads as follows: CASSPQAGGRETQYF. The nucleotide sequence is TGTGCCAGCTCACCACAGGCAGGGGGCCGGGAGACCCAGTACTTC.